This TCR beta chain came from a study of metastatic and nonmetastatic thyroid tumors. Study as a whole: Blood and tumor or nodule tissue repertoires from malignant and benign thyroid patients were compared.

The trim removed 4 bases at V and 0 bases at J, leaving 7 bases unmatched. Germline-derived CDR1 and CDR2 are MNHNY and SVGAGI (reference sequence). The CDR3 is made up of 17 amino acids. TCRdb re-clonotyped the PCR reads via MiXCR. The sample has tens of thousands of clones, around 18% seen once. In this sample, this clone turned up many times. Its antigen is undetermined. All patients were untreated before thyroid surgery. General study points: When malignant thyroid tumors were compared with benign nodules, TCR beta diversity was reportedly significantly higher in the malignant tumors. This held in both blood and tumor samples.

The chain links TRBV6-6 to TRBJ2-3, with 10 nucleotides matching TRBD2. The source material was blood. The TCR comes from a male donor with papillary thyroid cancer or a benign thyroid nodule (not recorded which). Some clones in this sample may be carry-over from other donors' samples. CDR3 protein: CASSLTSGSPSTDTQYF. The CDR3 DNA sequence: TGTGCCAGCAGTTTGACTAGCGGGTCGCCTAGCACAGATACGCAGTATTTT.